Each of the 27 T cell receptor beta chains below was sequenced from the same sample in a study of early T cells in non-severe SARS-CoV-2 infection. TCRdb re-called the 5' RACE reads with MiXCR, one entry per CDR3 protein. Of roughly 65,000 distinct CDR3 sequences in the sample, 12% were seen once. Sequencing was carried out using whole blood. All receptors come from an adult who was a healthcare worker with PCR-confirmed SARS-CoV-2 infection or an uninfected control (not recorded which).

This clonotype was counted ten times or more. The rearrangement joins TRBV29-1 to TRBJ1-2, with D possibly TRBD1 on 5 matching bases. The CDR3 is 12 residues long. CDR1 and CDR2 (germline): SQVTM, ANQGSEA. CDR3 nucleotides: TGCGCGGGGCGGTGGACTAACTATGGCTACACCTTC. Encoded protein: CAGRWTNYGYTF.

The V call is TRBV29-1, the J call TRBJ1-1; D not resolved. Trimming took off 4 bases at V and 7 bases at J, with 7 bases between the two ends. Germline V gives CDR1 SQVTM, CDR2 ANQGSEA. The CDR3 spans 10 residues. CDR3 nucleotide sequence: TGCAGCGTTGGAGGCCTTGAAGCTTTCTTT. Translation: CSVGGLEAFF.

This clonotype appeared a few times. V is TRBV20-1 and J is TRBJ2-1; possibly TRBD1 for D (6 bases). V gave up 4 bases and J gave up 5 bases, with 15 bases separating them. Germline V gives CDR1 DFQATT, CDR2 SNEGSKA (reference sequence). The CDR3 length is 14 residues. The CDR3 sequence is CSAIGAGVNNEQFF. The CDR3 nucleotides are TGCAGTGCTATCGGGGCAGGGGTGAACAATGAGCAGTTCTTC.

The table lists this clonotype with a few counts. The rearrangement uses TRBV2 and TRBJ1-1; D is undetermined. Germline V gene sequence: CDR1 SNHLY, CDR2 FYNNEI. V dropped 5 bases and J dropped 1 base, with 8 bases sitting between them. This CDR3 has 13 residues. CDR3 sequence reads: CASSSRGNTEAFF. The CDR3 DNA sequence: TGTGCCAGCAGTTCCCGTGGGAACACTGAAGCTTTCTTT. The entire variable domain, with the rest obtained from reference TRBV2 and TRBJ1-1, is as follows: EPEVTQTPSHQVTQMGQEVILRCVPISNHLYFYWYRQILGQKVEFLVSFYNNEISEKSEIFDDQFSVERPDGSNFTLKIRSTKLEDSAMYFCASSSRGNTEAFFGQGTRLTVV.

This clonotype was seen repeatedly, ten times or more. The rearrangement uses TRBV15 and TRBJ2-5, with D unclear. CDR1 is LNHNV, CDR2 YYDKDF, per germline (reference sequence). V lost 0 bases and J 3 bases, leaving 8 bases between the germline ends. This CDR3 spans 14 amino acids. This CDR3 is CATSRDRSEETQYF. CDR3 coding DNA: TGTGCCACCAGCAGAGATAGGAGCGAAGAGACCCAGTACTTC.

V is TRBV6-1 and J is TRBJ2-3; possibly TRBD2 for D (6 bases). V gave up 5 bases and J gave up 6 bases, with 15 bases separating them. From germline, CDR1 is MNHNS and CDR2 SASEGT. The CDR3 is made up of 14 amino acids. The CDR3 region has the DNA TGTGCCAGCAGTCGGTCCGTTCGGGGGGATACGCAGTATTTT. Its translation is CASSRSVRGDTQYF.

Many counts were recorded for this clonotype. This rearrangement joins TRBV9 to TRBJ2-5; the match to TRBD1 covers 8 bases. The CDR3 is 15 residues long. The germline CDR1 and CDR2 sequences are SGDLS and YYNGEE. Unmatched junction bases numbered 10, after V lost 4 bases and J lost 5 bases. The CDR3 DNA is TGTGCCAGCAGCCTAGACCAGGGGGCTAAGGAGACCCAGTACTTC. It codes for CASSLDQGAKETQYF.

About this clonotype: The junction and the germline gene differ at one end; a read error may be behind it. The chain employs TRBV12-3 or TRBV12-4 and TRBJ1-6; tentatively, D is TRBD1 (5 bases). The CDR3 is 14 residues long. The CDR3, as DNA: TGTGACAGCAGTTTAGGGCAGGGAGGATCACCCCTCCACTTT. Encoded protein: CDSSLGQGGSPLHF.

This clonotype came up a few times. The chain joins TRBV21-1 to TRBJ1-6; no check of the table's D call, TRBD1, against the DNA was made. TRBV21-1 corresponds to a pseudogene. The CDR3 loop spans 21 amino acids. The CDR3 loop is CASSKTTDTGTGSGFTSPLHF. The CDR3 bases are TGTGCCAGCAGCAAAACGACCGACACCGGGACAGGATCTGGCTTCACTTCACCCCTCCACTTT.

This clonotype showed up many times. This chain links TRBV7-8 with TRBJ1-2; no clear D. Looked up from germline, CDR1 is SGHVS and CDR2 is FQNEAQ. Trimming shortened V by 3 bases and J by 8 bases, and 16 bases separated the two germline ends. The CDR3 totals 14 residues. In DNA form, the CDR3 reads TGTGCCAGCAGCTTCAGGACCGGCTTGGGAGGCTACACCTTC. It codes for CASSFRTGLGGYTF.

This sequence joins TRBV13 and TRBJ2-3; D possibly corresponds to TRBD1 (6 bases). Germline V gene data show CDR1 as PRHDT and CDR2 as FYEKMQ (reference sequence). This CDR3 comprises 16 residues. V was clipped by 4 bases and J by 0 bases, with 14 bases between them. CDR3: CASSSGIQGSTDTQYF. CDR3 bases: TGTGCCAGCAGCTCGGGAATTCAGGGGAGCACAGATACGCAGTATTTT. The full variable domain, rest sourced from reference TRBV13 and TRBJ2-3, is AAGVIQSPRHLIKEKRETATLKCYPIPRHDTVYWYQQGPGQDPQFLISFYEKMQSDKGSIPDRFSAQQFSDYHSELNMSSLELGDSALYFCASSSGIQGSTDTQYFGPGTRLTVL.

The table lists this clonotype with a few counts. V is TRBV3-1 and J is TRBJ1-2; perhaps TRBD1 as D (6 bases). CDR1 and CDR2 from the germline V gene are LGHDT and YNNKEL (reference sequence). V was trimmed by 1 base and J by 4 bases, leaving 10 bases between them. This CDR3 region has 14 residues. The CDR3 nucleotides read TGTGCCAGCAGCCAAGGGACAGAGAGCTATGGCTACACCTTC. Residues: CASSQGTESYGYTF.

This clonotype was seen a few times. The rearrangement joins TRBV11-2 to TRBJ2-1; maybe TRBD1 (5 bases). The CDR3 has 15 residues. Germline CDR1 SGHAT, CDR2 FQNNGV. V lost 4 bases and J 4 bases, leaving 14 bases between the germline ends. CDR3 sequence: CASSSGWTSYNEQFF. The CDR3 DNA follows: TGTGCCAGCAGCTCTGGTTGGACATCGTACAATGAGCAGTTCTTC.

This clonotype was counted only a few times. The genes are TRBV7-9 and TRBJ2-5; possible D gene TRBD1, 8 bases. Trimming pared 5 bases from V and 4 bases from J, leaving 14 bases between. The germline V gene has CDR1 SEHNR and CDR2 FQNEAQ (reference sequence). This CDR3 has 14 residues. In nucleotides, the CDR3 is TGTGCCAGCAGCCCTAACAGGGGGGGAGAGACCCAGTACTTC. Translating it yields CASSPNRGGETQYF.

This clonotype has at least ten counts. The chain combines TRBV21-1 with TRBJ1-6; the table's D call, TRBD1, has no DNA check behind it. TRBV21-1 is noted as a pseudogene. This CDR3 comprises 15 residues. The CDR3 is CASSKPGTGPAPLHF. The CDR3 coding sequence is TGTGCCAGCAGCAAGCCCGGGACAGGCCCGGCACCCCTCCACTTT.

There are many counts of this clonotype. The chain links TRBV29-1 to TRBJ2-7; maybe TRBD1 (8 bases). From germline, CDR1 is SQVTM and CDR2 ANQGSEA. Deletions cut 4 bases from V and 6 bases from J, with 16 bases between. This CDR3 is built from 13 residues. The CDR3 reads CSVGGGQEREQYF. The CDR3 DNA reads as TGCAGCGTTGGGGGGGGACAGGAACGCGAGCAGTACTTC.

This clonotype was counted only a few times. The J gene is TRBJ1-1, the V gene TRBV5-6; D is perhaps TRBD1 (5 bases). V dropped 4 bases and J dropped 0 bases, with 25 bases sitting between them. This CDR3 comprises 19 residues. Germline CDR1 SGHDT, CDR2 YYEEEE. The CDR3, as DNA: TGTGCCAGCAGCCGGGGCGTTGGGCACACAAGGGCCATGAACACTGAAGCTTTCTTT. Protein product: CASSRGVGHTRAMNTEAFF.

This chain connects TRBV12-3 or TRBV12-4 to TRBJ2-3; TRBD1 might be the D (5 bases). Trimming cost V 3 bases and J 5 bases, with 12 bases left between them. The CDR3 spans 14 residues. The CDR3 DNA reads as TGTGCCAGCAGTTTTTCAGGGTCAGGAGATACGCAGTATTTT. It encodes CASSFSGSGDTQYF.

The rearrangement joins TRBV20-1 to TRBJ2-1; 8 nucleotides line up with TRBD2. Germline V gene sequence: CDR1 DFQATT, CDR2 SNEGSKA (reference sequence). V lost 5 bases, J lost 2 bases, and 8 bases stayed unmatched. This CDR3 has 15 residues. The CDR3 is CSAPAAGLAYNEQFF. CDR3 nucleotides: TGCAGTGCTCCCGCCGCGGGACTAGCCTACAATGAGCAGTTCTTC.

This clonotype occurred a few times. V is TRBV20-1 and J is TRBJ1-2; D possibly corresponds to TRBD1 (5 bases). V was trimmed by 6 bases and J by 0 bases, leaving 23 bases between them. The CDR3 spans 17 residues. Per the germline V gene, CDR1 is DFQATT and CDR2 is SNEGSKA (reference sequence). The chain's CDR3 is CSARHRQLSTPNYGYTF. Written as DNA, the CDR3 is TGCAGTGCGAGACATAGACAGCTTTCTACTCCTAACTATGGCTACACCTTC.

This clonotype was observed a handful of times. This chain connects TRBV7-2 to TRBJ2-3; 8 bases line up with TRBD2. J gave up 3 bases and V 5 bases, and 7 bases lay outside the gene matches. CDR3 length equals 15 residues. Germline CDR1 is SGHTA and CDR2 is FQGNSA. CDR3 DNA sequence: TGTGCCAGCAGCCGGACTAGCTTTGGGACAGATACGCAGTATTTT. Amino acid sequence: CASSRTSFGTDTQYF.

This clonotype was detected ten times or more. This chain links TRBV25-1 with TRBJ2-1; D uncertain. The germline V and J ends were trimmed by 3 bases and 9 bases, with 12 bases remaining between them. From germline, CDR1 is MGHDK and CDR2 SYGVNS. This CDR3 is 13 amino acids long. CDR3 sequence: CASSDGRVSEQFF. The CDR3 DNA follows: TGTGCCAGCAGTGATGGTAGGGTTAGTGAGCAGTTCTTC.

V gene TRBV7-9 combines with J gene TRBJ1-1; tentative D call: TRBD1 (5 bases). V was pared by 11 bases and J by 4 bases, with 17 bases between. The CDR3 has 13 amino acids. Germline-derived CDR1 and CDR2 are SEHNR and FQNEAQ (reference sequence). CDR3 protein: CAGTQGFGTEAFF. CDR3 coding DNA: TGTGCCGGAACTCAGGGATTTGGCACTGAAGCTTTCTTT.

This clonotype was detected ten times or more. The rearrangement links TRBV7-2 to TRBJ1-2; D call uncertain. The CDR3 spans 14 residues. Trimming removed 3 bases at V and 6 bases at J, with 14 bases between. CDR1 SGHTA and CDR2 FQGNSA come from the germline V gene. The CDR3 spells CASSFSGLFNGYTF. The CDR3 DNA sequence: TGTGCCAGCAGCTTCTCCGGCCTCTTTAATGGCTACACCTTC.

This clonotype was recorded at least ten times. This chain uses TRBV11-2 with TRBJ2-7; unclear D gene. V lost 6 bases and J 3 bases, leaving 12 bases between the germline ends. This CDR3 spans 13 amino acids. CDR1 is SGHAT, CDR2 FQNNGV, per germline. CDR3 in amino acids: CASRVSGGYEQYF. CDR3 DNA sequence: TGTGCCAGCAGAGTGTCTGGCGGCTACGAGCAGTACTTC.

This clonotype was picked up a small number of times. The chain couples TRBV6-1 to TRBJ2-1; 8 nucleotides line up with TRBD1. V gave up 6 bases and J gave up 6 bases; unmatched junction bases: 7. Per the germline V gene, CDR1 is MNHNS and CDR2 is SASEGT. This CDR3 is built from 14 residues. DNA of the CDR3: TGTGCCAGCAGCGTGACAGGGGAGATCAATGAGCAGTTCTTC. Protein product: CASSVTGEINEQFF.

Regarding this clonotype: This clone may be a read error of a much larger clone one base away. This rearrangement joins TRBV6-2 or TRBV6-3 to TRBJ1-2; 7 positions agree with TRBD1. Germline loops: CDR1 MNHEY, CDR2 SVGEGT. The CDR3 has 13 residues. The CDR3 loop is CASRLGTVGGFTF. CDR3 DNA sequence: TGTGCCAGCAGACTCGGGACAGTGGGCGGCTTCACCTTC.